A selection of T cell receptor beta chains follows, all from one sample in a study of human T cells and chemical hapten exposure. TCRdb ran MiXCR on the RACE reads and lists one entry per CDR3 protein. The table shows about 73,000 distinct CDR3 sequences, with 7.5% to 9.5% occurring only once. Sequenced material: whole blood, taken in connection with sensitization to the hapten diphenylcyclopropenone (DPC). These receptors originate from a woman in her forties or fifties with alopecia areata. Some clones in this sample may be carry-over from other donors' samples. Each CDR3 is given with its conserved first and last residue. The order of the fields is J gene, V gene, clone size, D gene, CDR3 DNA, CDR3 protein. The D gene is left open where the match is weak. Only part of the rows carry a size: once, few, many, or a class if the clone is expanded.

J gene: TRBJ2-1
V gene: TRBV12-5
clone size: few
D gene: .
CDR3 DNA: TGTGCTAGTGGCCCGGGGGGCGGTGAGCAGTTCTTC
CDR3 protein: CASGPGGGEQFF

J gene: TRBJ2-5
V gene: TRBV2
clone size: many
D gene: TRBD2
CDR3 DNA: TGTGCCAGCAGTGAATTTCAGGGACTAGTTAGCGAGACCCAGTACTTC
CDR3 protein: CASSEFQGLVSETQYF

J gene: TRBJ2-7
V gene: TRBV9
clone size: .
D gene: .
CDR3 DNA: TGTGCCAGCAGCGTAGATCCAGATCGGACCGAGCAGTACTTC
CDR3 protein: CASSVDPDRTEQYF

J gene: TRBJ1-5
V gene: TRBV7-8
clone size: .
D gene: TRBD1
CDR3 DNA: TGTGCCAGCAGCGAAGCGCGACAGGGGTTTGGCAATCAGCCCCAGCATTTT
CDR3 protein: CASSEARQGFGNQPQHF

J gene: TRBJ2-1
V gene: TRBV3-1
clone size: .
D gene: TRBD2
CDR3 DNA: TGTGCCAGCAGCCCTAGCGGCAAGTCCTACAATGAGCAGTTCTTC
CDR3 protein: CASSPSGKSYNEQFF

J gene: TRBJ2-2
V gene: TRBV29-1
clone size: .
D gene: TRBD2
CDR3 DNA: TGCAGCGTTGAAATCGCGACTAGCGGGGGTCCGACCGGGGAGCTGTTTTTT
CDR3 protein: CSVEIATSGGPTGELFF

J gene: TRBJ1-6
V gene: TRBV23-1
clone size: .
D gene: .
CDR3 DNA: TGCGCCAGCAGTCAAACCAGTAAGAATTCACCCCTCCACTTT
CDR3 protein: CASSQTSKNSPLHF

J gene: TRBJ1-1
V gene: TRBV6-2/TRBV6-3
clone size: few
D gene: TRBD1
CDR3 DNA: TGTGCCAGAACAGGGGTGAACACTGAAGCTTTCTTT
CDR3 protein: CARTGVNTEAFF

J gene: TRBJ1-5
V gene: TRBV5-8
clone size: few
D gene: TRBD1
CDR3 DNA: TGTGCCAGCAGCCCCAAGGGGACAGGGGTTGGCAATCAGCCCCAGCATTTT
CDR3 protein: CASSPKGTGVGNQPQHF

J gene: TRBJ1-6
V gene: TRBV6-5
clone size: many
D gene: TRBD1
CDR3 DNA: TGTGCCAGCAGTCTTGGGACAGGAACTCTGAGCTCCTATAATTCACCCCTCCACTTT
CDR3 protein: CASSLGTGTLSSYNSPLHF

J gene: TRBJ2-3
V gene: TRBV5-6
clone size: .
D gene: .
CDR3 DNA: TGTGCCAGCAGCTTGGGTAGCGGAGGCACAGATACGCAGTATTTT
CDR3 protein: CASSLGSGGTDTQYF

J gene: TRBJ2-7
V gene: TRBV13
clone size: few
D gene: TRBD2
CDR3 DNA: TGTGCCAGCAGCTTAAGAAGGGGCGGGAGCAACGAGCAGTACTTC
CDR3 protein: CASSLRRGGSNEQYF

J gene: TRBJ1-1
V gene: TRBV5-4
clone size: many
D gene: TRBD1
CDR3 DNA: TGTGCCAGCAGCTTAGGGACAGGGATGAACACTGAAGCTTTCTTT
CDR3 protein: CASSLGTGMNTEAFF

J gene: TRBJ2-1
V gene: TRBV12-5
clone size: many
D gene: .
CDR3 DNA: TGTGCTAGTGGTCCCGGCCGTGCCGCGAATCAATATAGTGAGCAGTTCTTC
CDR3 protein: CASGPGRAANQYSEQFF

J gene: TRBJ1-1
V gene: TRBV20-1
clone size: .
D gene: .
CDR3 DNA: TGCAGTGCTAGAGTCGGGGACACTGAAGCTTTCTTT
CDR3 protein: CSARVGDTEAFF

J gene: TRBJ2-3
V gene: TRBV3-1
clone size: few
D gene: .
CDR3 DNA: TGTGCCAGCAGCCGAGGGGTAGCTTCCGGCACAGATACGCAGTATTTT
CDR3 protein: CASSRGVASGTDTQYF